Listed here are 11 T cell receptor beta chains from one sample, sequenced in a study of T cell repertoires in cytomegalovirus infection. TCRdb re-called the reads through MiXCR, storing one row per CDR3 protein. The table has around 740,000 distinct CDR3 sequences, 35% to 45% seen once. The sample comprised PBMCs. Source of these receptors: a human donor in good health (CMV status not recorded). Some clones in this sample may be carry-over from other donors' samples.

This clonotype was picked up many times. This sequence joins TRBV7-6 and TRBJ1-5; the match to TRBD1 covers 8 bases. The ends lost 5 bases at V and 7 bases at J; junction bases unmatched: 7. Germline CDR1 SGHVS, CDR2 FNYEAQ. The CDR3 has 14 amino acids. The CDR3 loop is CASSRGQGRQPQHF. In DNA, the CDR3 is TGTGCCAGCAGCCGCGGACAGGGACGGCAGCCCCAGCATTTT.

The chain links TRBV5-1 to TRBJ1-1, with D tentatively TRBD1 (6 bases). The CDR3 runs 16 residues. The germline CDR1 and CDR2 sequences are SGHRS and YFSETQ. The V end was cut by 0 bases, the J end by 1 base, with 13 bases between. The CDR3 region is CASSLATTTGNTEAFF. As DNA, the CDR3 is TGCGCCAGCAGCTTGGCAACCACGACAGGGAACACTGAAGCTTTCTTT. The entire variable domain, with the rest obtained from reference TRBV5-1 and TRBJ1-1, is as follows: KAGVTQTPRYLIKTRGQQVTLSCSPISGHRSVSWYQQTPGQGLQFLFEYFSETQRNKGNFPGRFSGRQFSNSRSEMNVSTLELGDSALYLCASSLATTTGNTEAFFGQGTRLTVV.

The sample holds many counts of this clonotype. V usage is TRBV2 and J usage is TRBJ2-7, with 7 bases aligning to TRBD1. Trimming cost V 7 bases and J 2 bases; bases outside gene matches: 14. The CDR3 loop spans 16 amino acids. Germline V gene sequence: CDR1 SNHLY, CDR2 FYNNEI. The CDR3 region has the DNA TGTGCCAGCAAAGGACAGGCTAAGAATAGTCCCTACGAGCAGTACTTC. Protein product: CASKGQAKNSPYEQYF.

In this sample, this clonotype turned up a few times. V usage is TRBV12-3 or TRBV12-4 and J usage is TRBJ2-3, with D perhaps matching TRBD2 (6 bases). The CDR3 is 14 residues long. V lost 7 bases and J 1 base, leaving 12 bases between the germline ends. The chain's CDR3 is CASNVWGGTDTQYF. CDR3 DNA: TGTGCCAGCAATGTTTGGGGGGGCACAGATACGCAGTATTTT.

The table lists this clonotype with many counts. This sequence joins TRBV28 and TRBJ2-5; D is uncertain. Germline assignment: CDR1 MDHEN and CDR2 SYDVKM. This CDR3 is 14 amino acids long. Between the trimmed V and J ends, which lost 3 bases and 5 bases, there was a span of 13 bases. This chain's CDR3 is CASSFIPVGETQYF. CDR3 DNA sequence: TGTGCCAGCAGTTTTATACCAGTAGGGGAGACCCAGTACTTC.

This sequence joins TRBV28 and TRBJ2-5; 14 bases match TRBD2. This CDR3 contains 14 residues. V dropped 8 bases and J dropped 5; count of bases not matched to a gene: 4. The germline V gene has CDR1 MDHEN and CDR2 SYDVKM. The CDR3 reads CASGLAGGDETQYF. The DNA for the CDR3 is TGTGCCAGCGGACTAGCGGGAGGAGACGAGACCCAGTACTTC.

The V gene is TRBV6-5, the J gene TRBJ2-3; 7 bases fit TRBD2. Trimming at V came to 5 bases and at J to 3 bases, leaving 8 bases not matched to a gene. The CDR3 loop spans 15 amino acids. From germline, CDR1 is MNHEY and CDR2 SVGAGI. The CDR3, as DNA: TGTGCCAGCAGTGGTGTAAAGGGAGGGACAGATACGCAGTATTTT. Its protein is CASSGVKGGTDTQYF.

This clonotype has just a few counts. This chain joins TRBV6-6 and TRBJ1-5; D uncertain. CDR1 MNHNY and CDR2 SVGAGI come from the germline V gene (reference sequence). V lost 7 bases and J lost 7, with 14 bases in between. The CDR3 spans 13 residues. Here the CDR3 DNA reads TGTGCCAGCAAACCGAGAGCAGGACAGCCCCAGCATTTT. This translates into CASKPRAGQPQHF.

V gene TRBV12-3 or TRBV12-4 combines with J gene TRBJ1-1; the D gene is possibly TRBD1 (5 bases). The CDR3 sequence is 19 residues long. The germline V and J ends were trimmed by 0 bases and 3 bases, with 23 bases remaining between them. Here the CDR3 reads CASSLAHRGLVFRDTEAFF. Here the CDR3 DNA reads TGTGCCAGCAGTTTAGCGCATCGGGGACTGGTCTTTAGGGACACTGAAGCTTTCTTT.

Note on this clonotype: At one end the junction does not follow the germline gene, possibly because of a read error. CDR3 bases: TGTGCCAGCAGCCTTGAAGGGGCGCCTGGGTTCGGGGAGACCCAGTGCTTC. Translating it yields CASSLEGAPGFGETQCF. The chain joins TRBV7-4 to TRBJ2-5; D tentatively fits TRBD1 or TRBD2 (5 bases each). The germline V gene encodes CDR1 SGHVT and CDR2 SQSDAQ. The CDR3 spans 17 residues.

The genes are TRBV2 and TRBJ2-1; 9 bases line up with TRBD2. The V and J ends lost 3 bases and 10 bases, in that order; junction bases with no gene match: 10. The CDR3 has 15 amino acids. Germline V gene lookup returns CDR1 SNHLY and CDR2 FYNNEI. This CDR3 reads CASSDRLAGADEQFF. CDR3 bases: TGTGCCAGCAGTGATAGATTAGCGGGGGCGGACGAGCAGTTCTTC.